This TCR beta chain appears in the sequencing data of a study of shared clonotypes between healthy human individuals. CDR1 and CDR2 from the germline V gene are MNHEY and SMNVEV (reference sequence). This CDR3 has 15 amino acids. V was pared by 2 bases and J by 1 base, with 11 bases between. Regarding this clone: Its specificity is not known.

The table came from immunoSEQ multiplex PCR; TCRdb's copy has only in-frame clones and leaves some out. The sample yields about 2 million clones, about 95% seen once. Naive CD8 populations comprised CD45RO-negative cells positively selected for CCR7, excluding terminally differentiated effector memory CD45RA+ cells. Findings and limits, study-wide: Among a handful of donors, about 4.6% of naive CD4 clonotypes were found in common. Estimated clonotype richness was generally higher in naive than memory subsets. Rarefaction exposed incomplete sorted-subset sequencing despite large depth.

The TCR originated in a man between 18 and 29 years old in good health. The chain carries TRBV27 and TRBJ1-1; maybe TRBD1 (5 bases). The specimen was naive CD8+ T cells sorted from blood. The CDR3 nucleotides read TGTGCCAGCAGTTTAAATCCAGGGACGAACACTGAAGCTTTCTTT. Translating gives CASSLNPGTNTEAFF.